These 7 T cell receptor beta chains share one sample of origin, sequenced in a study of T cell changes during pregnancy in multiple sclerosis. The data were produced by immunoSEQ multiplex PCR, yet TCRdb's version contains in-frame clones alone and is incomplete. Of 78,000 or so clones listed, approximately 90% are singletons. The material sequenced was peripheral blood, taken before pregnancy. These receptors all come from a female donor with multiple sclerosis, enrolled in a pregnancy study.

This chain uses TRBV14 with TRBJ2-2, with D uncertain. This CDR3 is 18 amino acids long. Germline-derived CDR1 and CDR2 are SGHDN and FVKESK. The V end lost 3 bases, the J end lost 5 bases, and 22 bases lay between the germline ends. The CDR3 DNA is TGTGCCAGCAGCCATAACGATCTTGCGATAACGGGTACCGGGGAGCTGTTTTTT. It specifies CASSHNDLAITGTGELFF.

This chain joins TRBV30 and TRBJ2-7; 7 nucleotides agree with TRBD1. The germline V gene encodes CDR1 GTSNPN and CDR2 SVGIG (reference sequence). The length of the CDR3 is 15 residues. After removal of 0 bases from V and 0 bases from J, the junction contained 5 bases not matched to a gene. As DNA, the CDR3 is TGTGCCTGGAGTGTACCCGGGACAGTCTCCTACGAGCAGTACTTC. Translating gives CAWSVPGTVSYEQYF.

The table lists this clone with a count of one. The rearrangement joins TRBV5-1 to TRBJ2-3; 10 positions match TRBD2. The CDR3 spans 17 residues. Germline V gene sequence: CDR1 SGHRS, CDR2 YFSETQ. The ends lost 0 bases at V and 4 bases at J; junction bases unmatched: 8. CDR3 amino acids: CASSLASSGSWADTQYF. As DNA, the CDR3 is TGCGCCAGCAGCTTGGCTTCTAGCGGGAGTTGGGCAGATACGCAGTATTTT. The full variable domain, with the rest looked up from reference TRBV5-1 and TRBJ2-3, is KAGVTQTPRYLIKTRGQQVTLSCSPISGHRSVSWYQQTPGQGLQFLFEYFSETQRNKGNFPGRFSGRQFSNSRSEMNVSTLELGDSALYLCASSLASSGSWADTQYFGPGTRLTVL.

In DNA, the CDR3 is TGTGCCAGCAGCTCAGGACTGGAAGAGACCCAGTACTTC. Its translation is CASSSGLEETQYF. The chain is built from TRBV11-2 and TRBJ2-5; weak D call: TRBD2 (5 bases). Germline CDR1 SGHAT, CDR2 FQNNGV. The V end lost 4 bases, the J end lost 3 bases, and 9 bases lay between the germline ends. The CDR3 runs 13 residues.

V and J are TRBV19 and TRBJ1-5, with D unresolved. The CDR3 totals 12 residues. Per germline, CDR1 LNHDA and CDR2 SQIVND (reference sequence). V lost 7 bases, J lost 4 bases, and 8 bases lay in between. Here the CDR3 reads CASNTVNQPQHF. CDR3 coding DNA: TGTGCCAGTAATACGGTTAATCAGCCCCAGCATTTT.

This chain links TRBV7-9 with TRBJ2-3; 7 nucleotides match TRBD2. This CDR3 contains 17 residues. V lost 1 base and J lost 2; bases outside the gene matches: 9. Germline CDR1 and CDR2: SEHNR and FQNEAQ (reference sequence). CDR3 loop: CASSLVMASGTTDTQYF. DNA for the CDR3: TGTGCCAGCAGCTTAGTAATGGCTAGCGGAACCACAGATACGCAGTATTTT.

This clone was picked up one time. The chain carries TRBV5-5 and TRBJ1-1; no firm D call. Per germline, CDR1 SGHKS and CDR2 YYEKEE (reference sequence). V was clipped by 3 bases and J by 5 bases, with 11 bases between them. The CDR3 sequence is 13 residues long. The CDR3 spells CASSWVRQTEAFF. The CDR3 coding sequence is TGTGCCAGCAGCTGGGTGCGGCAAACTGAAGCTTTCTTT.